Sequencing of this T cell receptor (beta chain) was carried out in a study of CD8 T cells in ankylosing spondylitis. Study-wide results and caveats: Relatively rare in peripheral blood, disease-linked clones were also CD8+.

CDR3 length: 14 amino acids. Germline loops: CDR1 SGHRS, CDR2 YFSETQ. The V gene lost 1 base and the J gene lost 3 bases, with 7 bases spanning the gap. This clonotype has only a few counts. The target antigen is unknown. In TCRdb, the 5' RACE reads were re-called with MiXCR into one record per CDR3 protein. The data contain some 39,000 distinct CDR3 sequences, 8% to 13% of them singletons. This clonotype was obtained from a male donor with ankylosing spondylitis. The V gene is TRBV5-1, the J gene TRBJ2-2; D unclear. Sequenced: synovial fluid, either unsorted or a sorted T cell fraction (not recorded which). The CDR3: CASSLSLDTGELFF. Here the CDR3 DNA reads TGCGCCAGCAGCTTGAGCCTAGACACCGGGGAGCTGTTTTTT.